The 21 T cell receptor beta chains in this list originate from one sample, sequenced in a study of cytomegalovirus exposure and HLA in healthy donors. This PCR relied on a set of 60 Vbeta primers and 13 Jbeta primers. Measured with immunoSEQ multiplex PCR; TCRdb has only the in-frame clones, and not every one. This table has tens of thousands of clones, 69% appearing once. Sequencing input: PBMCs. These receptors all come from a man aged 50 to 59 in good health and CMV-seronegative.

The V and J genes are TRBV28 and TRBJ1-3; TRBD1 aligns across 7 bases. J lost 10 bases, V lost 4 bases, and 10 bases had no gene match. The CDR3 runs 14 residues. The germline V gene encodes CDR1 MDHEN and CDR2 SYDVKM. The DNA of the CDR3 is TGTGCCAGCAGTTCCCCAGGGGGAGGCAAGACCATATATTTT. Amino acids: CASSSPGGGKTIYF.

The V gene is TRBV6-5, the J gene TRBJ1-2, with unresolved D. The CDR3 extends over 15 amino acids. The germline V gene encodes CDR1 MNHEY and CDR2 SVGAGI. V gave up 2 bases and J gave up 7 bases, with 17 bases separating them. This chain's CDR3 is CASSYQRYPSIGYTF. The CDR3 coding sequence is TGTGCCAGCAGTTACCAACGTTACCCATCTATTGGCTACACCTTC.

The chain has TRBV2 and TRBJ1-6; a weak D match, TRBD1 (6 bases). V was shortened by 6 bases and J by 10 bases, with 16 bases between the two germline ends. This CDR3 has 14 amino acids. The germline gives CDR1 SNHLY, CDR2 FYNNEI. The CDR3 is CASRGGATGSPLHF. The CDR3 DNA is TGTGCCAGCAGGGGGGGGGCCACGGGCTCACCCCTCCACTTT.

This CDR3 reads CASSLILGAGSRGYTF. Written as DNA, the CDR3 is TGCGCCAGCAGCTTGATCCTTGGGGCAGGATCAAGGGGCTACACCTTC. The V call is TRBV5-1, the J call TRBJ1-2; weak D call: TRBD1 (5 bases). The germline V gene has CDR1 SGHRS and CDR2 YFSETQ. V lost 1 base to trimming and J lost 8 bases, with 21 bases between them. The CDR3 totals 16 residues.

The gene calls are TRBV7-9 and TRBJ1-2; D call uncertain. The CDR3 covers 13 residues. The V gene lost 2 bases and the J gene lost 3 bases, with 7 bases spanning the gap. Germline loops: CDR1 SEHNR, CDR2 FQNEAQ (reference sequence). This CDR3 reads CASSLLFHYGYTF. CDR3 sequence (DNA): TGTGCCAGCAGCTTACTTTTCCACTATGGCTACACCTTC.

Only a few counts were recorded for this clone. This rearrangement joins TRBV9 to TRBJ2-7, with D perhaps matching TRBD2 (6 bases). The V and J ends lost 4 bases and 4 bases respectively, with 15 bases between them. The CDR3 sequence is 14 residues long. CDR1 SGDLS and CDR2 YYNGEE come from the germline V gene. The chain's CDR3 is CASSPTVGGYEQYF. CDR3 DNA sequence: TGTGCCAGCAGCCCAACCGTCGGGGGTTACGAGCAGTACTTC.

In its sample, this clone is medium-sized (0.01 to 0.1%). The J gene is TRBJ1-1, the V gene TRBV7-8; the D gene is possibly TRBD1 (6 bases). V gave up 5 bases and J gave up 1 base, with 11 bases separating them. The CDR3 spans 14 residues. Germline lookup yields CDR1 SGHVS and CDR2 FQNEAQ. CDR3 in amino acids: CASSDRKRNTEAFF. Written as DNA, the CDR3 is TGTGCCAGCAGCGACAGGAAAAGGAACACTGAAGCTTTCTTT.

In this sample, this clone turned up a few times. The chain carries TRBV5-1 and TRBJ1-1; 7 nucleotides align to TRBD1. CDR1 and CDR2 (germline): SGHRS, YFSETQ. The J segment lost 11 bases and the V segment lost 2 bases, leaving 9 bases of the junction unmatched. The length of the CDR3 is 13 residues. CDR3 bases: TGCGCCAGCAGCTTTGAGGGGGCGGGATCGGCTTTCTTT. Translation gives CASSFEGAGSAFF.

This chain links TRBV6-5 with TRBJ1-3; D call uncertain. CDR3 length: 14 residues. Germline CDR1 MNHEY, CDR2 SVGAGI. V shed 11 bases and J shed 0 bases, with 14 bases lying between them. CDR3 bases: TGTGCCTCCCCAGAACGTGACTCTGGAAACACCATATATTTT. Its protein is CASPERDSGNTIYF.

The chain recombines TRBV7-9 with TRBJ1-3; TRBD1 might be the D (5 bases). The CDR3 is 14 amino acids. Germline CDR1 reads SEHNR; CDR2 reads FQNEAQ (reference sequence). Trimming removed 6 bases from V and 1 base from J, with 10 bases in between. CDR3 coding DNA: TGTGCCAGCAGTTCAGGGAATTCTGGAAACACCATATATTTT. Its translation: CASSSGNSGNTIYF.

The chain combines TRBV2 with TRBJ2-1, with D possibly matching TRBD2 (5 bases). The CDR3 sequence is 14 residues long. The V gene's germline CDR1 is SNHLY and CDR2 FYNNEI. Trimming pared 5 bases from V and 10 bases from J, leaving 18 bases between. This chain's CDR3 is CASSPGIHFGEQFF. CDR3 nucleotide sequence: TGTGCCAGCAGTCCCGGGATCCACTTCGGGGAGCAGTTCTTC.

This clone was recorded a few times. This chain connects TRBV6-6 to TRBJ2-1; 9 bases are a match to TRBD1. This CDR3 has 15 residues. The trim removed 7 bases at V and 6 bases at J, leaving 10 bases unmatched. From germline, CDR1 is MNHNY and CDR2 SVGAGI (reference sequence). The CDR3 region has the DNA TGTGCCAGCACCCAACAGGGGGCGCTCGGCAATGAGCAGTTCTTC. Amino acid sequence: CASTQQGALGNEQFF.

The chain links TRBV18 to TRBJ1-2; tentatively, D is TRBD1 (6 bases). V was shortened by 0 bases and J by 2 bases, with 7 bases between the two germline ends. This CDR3 has 14 amino acids. Looked up from germline, CDR1 is KGHSH and CDR2 is LQKENI. The DNA of the CDR3 is TGTGCCAGCTCACCACCCGGGACAAACTATGGCTACACCTTC. It translates to CASSPPGTNYGYTF.

This rearrangement joins TRBV5-6 to TRBJ2-3, with 8 bases matching TRBD2. This CDR3 region has 14 residues. The J segment lost 3 bases and the V segment lost 2 bases, leaving 2 bases of the junction unmatched. Per germline, CDR1 SGHDT and CDR2 YYEEEE. The chain's CDR3 is CASSFRLATDTQYF. CDR3 in DNA: TGTGCCAGCAGCTTCCGACTAGCGACAGATACGCAGTATTTT.

The chain links TRBV5-6 to TRBJ1-6, with a possible D match to TRBD1 (5 bases). The CDR3 has 15 amino acids. Germline V lookup: CDR1 SGHDT, CDR2 YYEEEE. V was clipped by 3 bases and J by 8 bases, with 15 bases between them. As DNA, the CDR3 is TGTGCCAGCAGCTCGATGGGAGGGGCCGATTCACCCCTCCACTTT. Protein product: CASSSMGGADSPLHF.

V gene TRBV6-1 combines with J gene TRBJ2-3, with 11 bases fitting TRBD2. The CDR3 sequence is 14 residues long. The germline V gene has CDR1 MNHNS and CDR2 SASEGT. V dropped 5 bases and J dropped 6; count of bases not matched to a gene: 4. CDR3 in DNA: TGTGCCAGCAGTCGACTAGCGGGACCTGATACGCAGTATTTT. Translating gives CASSRLAGPDTQYF.

The chain recombines TRBV2 with TRBJ2-7, with 11 nucleotides matching TRBD2. Germline V gene lookup returns CDR1 SNHLY and CDR2 FYNNEI. The CDR3 has 15 residues. V shed 4 bases, J shed 4 bases, and the junction held 6 bases outside the gene matches. CDR3 coding DNA: TGTGCCAGCAGTGCCGGGACTAGCGGAGGGTACGAGCAGTACGTC. This translates into CASSAGTSGGYEQYV.

The chain uses TRBV7-9 and TRBJ2-3; no clear D gene. CDR3 length: 14 amino acids. V dropped 7 bases and J dropped 1 base, with 12 bases sitting between them. Germline CDR1 is SEHNR and CDR2 is FQNEAQ (reference sequence). This CDR3 is CASTPFVGTDTQYF. The CDR3 coding sequence is TGTGCCAGCACTCCGTTCGTAGGCACAGATACGCAGTATTTT.

This chain uses TRBV30 with TRBJ1-4; D remains ambiguous. The CDR3 is made up of 14 amino acids. The ends were cut back, 1 base at V and 7 bases at J, with 13 bases in the middle. Germline V gives CDR1 GTSNPN, CDR2 SVGIG (reference sequence). The CDR3 is CAWSALMTGEKLFF. CDR3 DNA: TGTGCCTGGAGTGCCTTGATGACGGGTGAAAAACTGTTTTTT.

This sequence joins TRBV4-3 and TRBJ2-2; 7 nucleotides match TRBD2. Germline CDR1 reads LGHNA; CDR2 reads YSLEER. CDR3 size: 18 residues. The ends lost 0 bases at V and 6 bases at J; junction bases unmatched: 13. Here the CDR3 DNA reads TGCGCCAGCAGCCAAGATCGGTTCGGGGGGAGGCCCTCCGGGGAGCTGTTTTTT. It encodes CASSQDRFGGRPSGELFF.

The chain links TRBV5-6 to TRBJ2-7; D remains unclear. The CDR3 contains 13 residues. Germline V lookup: CDR1 SGHDT, CDR2 YYEEEE. V was cut by 1 base and J by 3 bases, with 8 bases left in between. CDR3 bases: TGTGCCAGCAGCTTGTACAGAATCTACGAGCAGTACTTC. This gives the protein CASSLYRIYEQYF.